The entry below describes one T cell receptor beta chain. This record comes from a study of blood T cell repertoires in COVID-19. Overall study context: PBMCs, B-cell-depleted T cells, or T cells provided the cDNA or gDNA that made up the material.

Study processing details: Reference gene primer amplification yielded estimated nucleated cell counts. Profiled with immunoSEQ multiplex PCR; TCRdb holds only in-frame clones, not every one. Clonal size and the V and J genes are those of that table, whereas D and trimming came from the DNA. This table has some 100,000 clones, roughly 92% appearing once. Deletions cut 0 bases from V and 4 bases from J, with 10 bases between. The CDR3 totals 14 residues. Source material: peripheral blood. The rearrangement links TRBV5-3 to TRBJ1-2; tentative D call: TRBD1 (6 bases). TRBV5-3 is reported as an ORF; its role is uncertain. The TCR was taken from a man in his sixties or seventies with acute or convalescent COVID-19. Here the CDR3 reads CARSLDRDIYGYTF. DNA of the CDR3: TGTGCCAGAAGCTTGGACAGGGATATCTATGGCTACACCTTC.